One and the same sample provided the 3 T cell receptor beta chains below, sequenced in a study of blood T cell repertoires in COVID-19. Data came from immunoSEQ multiplex PCR; TCRdb stores just in-frame clones and leaves some out. The profile shows roughly 410,000 clones, around 87% of them singletons. The sample taken for sequencing was peripheral blood. All receptors derive from a woman in her sixties or seventies with COVID-19, enrolled during active disease.

Only a few counts were recorded for this clone. The chain is built from TRBV18 and TRBJ2-7; D not resolved. CDR1 KGHSH and CDR2 LQKENI come from the germline V gene. Trimming removed 6 bases at V and 3 bases at J, with 9 bases between. This CDR3 contains 12 residues. The CDR3 sequence: CASSVSHYEQYF. The CDR3 region has the DNA TGTGCCAGCTCGGTTAGTCACTACGAGCAGTACTTC.

This sequence joins TRBV2 and TRBJ1-1; weak D call: TRBD1 (6 bases). The germline V and J ends were trimmed by 6 bases and 3 bases, with 11 bases remaining between them. Germline V gives CDR1 SNHLY, CDR2 FYNNEI. The CDR3 runs to 13 residues. This CDR3 reads CASSQNRDTEAFF. CDR3 sequence (DNA): TGTGCCAGCAGCCAGAACAGGGACACTGAAGCTTTCTTT. Based on the CDR3 plus reference TRBV2 and TRBJ1-1, the full variable domain is EPEVTQTPSHQVTQMGQEVILRCVPISNHLYFYWYRQILGQKVEFLVSFYNNEISEKSEIFDDQFSVERPDGSNFTLKIRSTKLEDSAMYFCASSQNRDTEAFFGQGTRLTVV.

The count of this clone is one. This chain links TRBV5-8 with TRBJ2-7; TRBD1 might be the D (6 bases). This CDR3 is built from 16 residues. Germline CDR1 reads SGHTS; CDR2 reads YDEGEE. V was shortened by 3 bases and J by 2 bases, with 18 bases between the two germline ends. CDR3 coding DNA: TGTGCCAGCAGCTATGGACAGTCTATAAGGACCTACGAGCAGTACTTC. This gives the protein CASSYGQSIRTYEQYF.